The T cell receptor (beta chain) described here comes from a study of Graves' ophthalmopathy and Graves' hyperthyroidism. Whole-study findings and limits: Ophthalmopathy progression was predicted with 55% to 71% sensitivity and approximately 72% specificity. Discrimination between ophthalmopathy and stable hyperthyroidism by a 13-signature model showed more than 85% sensitivity and about 84% specificity.

Enrollment excluded any patients with other autoimmune diseases, uncontrolled infections, pregnancy or lactation. In this sample, this clonotype turned up many times. The antigen is undetermined. RNA transcripts served as template for amplifying TCR beta CDR3 sequences. First-round RT-PCR relied on HTBI primers, and a second-round multiplex PCR came next. TCRdb used MiXCR to reprocess the multiplex PCR reads, holding one entry per CDR3 protein. The data contain about 390,000 distinct CDR3 sequences, roughly 15% of them seen just once; the ten biggest clones take up 2.4%. The V and J ends lost 3 bases and 5 bases respectively, with 13 bases between them. The CDR3 spans 14 residues. CDR1 and CDR2 from the germline V gene are MNHEY and SMNVEV (reference sequence).

The gene calls are TRBV27 and TRBJ2-5, with D perhaps assigned TRBD1 or TRBD2 (6 bases each). This TCR came from an adult woman with stable Graves' hyperthyroidism. The source material was peripheral blood. CDR3 nucleotide sequence: TGTGCCAGCAGTTTGATCGGGGGCATGGAGACCCAGTACTTC. Protein: CASSLIGGMETQYF.